The clone carrying this TCR beta chain showed up many times. This record comes from a study of T cells in Graves' hyperthyroidism and ophthalmopathy. Authors of the study amplified TCR beta CDR3 regions from RNA transcripts. In the first-round RT-PCR of the TCR CDR3, the HTBI primer set was used. MiXCR, run by TCRdb on the multiplex PCR reads, gives a single entry per CDR3 protein. Here the sample spans more than 500,000 distinct CDR3 sequences, 11% to 15% being singletons. The V gene's germline CDR1 is MNHEY and CDR2 SVGAGI. V lost 3 bases to trimming and J lost 0 bases, with 14 bases between them. The CDR3 is 16 amino acids.

Input material: blood. This rearrangement joins TRBV6-5 to TRBJ1-1; weak D call: TRBD1 (5 bases). The source is a woman aged 40 to 55 with Graves' hyperthyroidism. CDR3 residues: CASSYNIGGMNTEAFF. CDR3 DNA sequence: TGTGCCAGCAGTTATAATATCGGGGGGATGAACACTGAAGCTTTCTTT.